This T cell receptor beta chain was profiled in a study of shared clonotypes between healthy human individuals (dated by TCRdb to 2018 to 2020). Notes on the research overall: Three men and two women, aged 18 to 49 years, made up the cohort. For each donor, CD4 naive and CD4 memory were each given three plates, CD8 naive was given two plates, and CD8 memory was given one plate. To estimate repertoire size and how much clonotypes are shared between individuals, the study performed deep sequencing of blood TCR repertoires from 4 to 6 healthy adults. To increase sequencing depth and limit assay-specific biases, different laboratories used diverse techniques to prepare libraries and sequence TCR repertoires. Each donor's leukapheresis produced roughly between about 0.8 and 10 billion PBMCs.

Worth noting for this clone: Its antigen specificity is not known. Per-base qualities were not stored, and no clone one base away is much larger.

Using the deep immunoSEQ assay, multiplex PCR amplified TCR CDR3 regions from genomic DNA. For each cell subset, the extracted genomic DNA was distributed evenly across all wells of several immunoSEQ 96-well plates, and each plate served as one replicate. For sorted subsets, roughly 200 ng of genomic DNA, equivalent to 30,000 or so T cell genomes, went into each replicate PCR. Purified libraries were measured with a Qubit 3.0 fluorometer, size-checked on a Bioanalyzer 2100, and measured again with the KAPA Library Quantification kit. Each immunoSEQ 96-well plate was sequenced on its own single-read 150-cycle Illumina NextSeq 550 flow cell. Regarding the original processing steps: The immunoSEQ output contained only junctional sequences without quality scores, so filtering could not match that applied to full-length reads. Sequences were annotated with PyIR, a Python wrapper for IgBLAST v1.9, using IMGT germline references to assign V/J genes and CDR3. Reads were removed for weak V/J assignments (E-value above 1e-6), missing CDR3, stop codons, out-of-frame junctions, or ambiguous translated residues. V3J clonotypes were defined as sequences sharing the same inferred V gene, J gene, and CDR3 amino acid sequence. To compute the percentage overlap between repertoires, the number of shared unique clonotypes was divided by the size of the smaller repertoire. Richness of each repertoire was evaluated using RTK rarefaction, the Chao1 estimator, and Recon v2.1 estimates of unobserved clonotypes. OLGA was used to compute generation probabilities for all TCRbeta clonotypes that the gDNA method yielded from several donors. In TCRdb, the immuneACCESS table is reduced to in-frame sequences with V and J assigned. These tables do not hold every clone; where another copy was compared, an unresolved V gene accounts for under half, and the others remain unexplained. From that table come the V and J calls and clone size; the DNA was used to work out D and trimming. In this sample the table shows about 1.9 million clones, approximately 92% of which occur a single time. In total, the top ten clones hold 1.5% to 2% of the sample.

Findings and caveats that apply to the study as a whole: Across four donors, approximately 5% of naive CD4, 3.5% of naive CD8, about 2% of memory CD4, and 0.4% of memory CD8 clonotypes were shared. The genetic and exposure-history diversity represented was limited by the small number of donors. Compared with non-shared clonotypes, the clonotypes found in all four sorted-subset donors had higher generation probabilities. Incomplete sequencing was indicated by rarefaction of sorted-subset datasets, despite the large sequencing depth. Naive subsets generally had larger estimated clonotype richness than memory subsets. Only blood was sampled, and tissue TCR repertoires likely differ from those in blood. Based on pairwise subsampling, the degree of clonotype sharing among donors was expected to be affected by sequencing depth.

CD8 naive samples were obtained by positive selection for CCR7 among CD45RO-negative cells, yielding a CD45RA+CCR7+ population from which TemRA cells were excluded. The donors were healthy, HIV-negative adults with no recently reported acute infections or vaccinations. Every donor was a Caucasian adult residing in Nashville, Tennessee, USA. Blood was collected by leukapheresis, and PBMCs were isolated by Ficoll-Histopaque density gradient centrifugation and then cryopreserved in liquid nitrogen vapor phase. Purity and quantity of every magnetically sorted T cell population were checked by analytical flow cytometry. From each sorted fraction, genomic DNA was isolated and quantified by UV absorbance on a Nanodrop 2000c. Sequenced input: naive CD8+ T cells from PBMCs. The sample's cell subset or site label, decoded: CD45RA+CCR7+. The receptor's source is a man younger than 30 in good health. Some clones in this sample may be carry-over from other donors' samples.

The CDR3 is CALGAGLTVGGELFF. The bases read TGCGCCCTGGGGGCAGGCCTCACTGTGGGCGGGGAGCTGTTTTTT. The rearranged segments are TRBV10-2 and TRBJ2-2; 6 matching bases give a weak D call of TRBD1. From a lookup of the germline V gene, CDR1 and CDR2 are WSHSY and SAAADI. Its CDR3 holds 15 amino acids, cysteine through phenylalanine. Only CDR3 DNA is held: 45 bases, read in frame from base 1. V sheds 11 bases and J sheds 7 bases, leaving 23 bases between their ends.